A selection of T cell receptor beta chains follows, all from one sample in a study of blood T cell repertoires in COVID-19. Measured with immunoSEQ multiplex PCR; TCRdb has only the in-frame clones, and not every one. The sample lists 200,000 to 250,000 clones, under 90% occurring once. The specimen sequenced was peripheral blood. The receptors derive from a man over 45 with COVID-19, enrolled during active disease. Each CDR3 is given without its conserved first and last residue. Size is omitted from some rows. Given values are once, few, many or a class for expanded clones.

V gene	clone size	J gene	CDR3 protein
TRBV2	-	TRBJ2-5	ASSGRSGGNQETQY
TRBV6-5	-	TRBJ1-2	ASRGPGTYGYT
TRBV19	-	TRBJ1-5	ASNLGTGGHQPQH
TRBV20-1	few	TRBJ1-3	SASQGASGNTIY
TRBV28	-	TRBJ2-7	ASSFESRGYEQY
TRBV18	-	TRBJ1-4	ASSPTGERANEKLF
TRBV28	-	TRBJ2-7	ASRTESYEQY
TRBV4-1	-	TRBJ2-7	ASSPRQGSSYEQY
TRBV7-9	-	TRBJ1-2	ASSPLGLGYGYT
TRBV19	-	TRBJ1-2	ASSDAGLANYGYT
TRBV19	-	TRBJ2-5	ASSLALAGRAQY
TRBV5-1	-	TRBJ2-1	ASSLDRGVNEQF
TRBV5-1	-	TRBJ1-2	ASSIVGLDYT
TRBV27	-	TRBJ1-5	ASTGGGNQPQH
TRBV29-1	-	TRBJ2-2	SVESNTGELF
TRBV11-3	-	TRBJ2-1	ASSLGRGSYNEQF
TRBV10-3	-	TRBJ2-5	AIGGRSLAGRETQY
TRBV14	-	TRBJ2-1	ASSQRYYNEQF
TRBV27	-	TRBJ2-2	ASSWTENTGELF
TRBV27	-	TRBJ2-1	ASSPTGTSDYNEQF
TRBV11-2	-	TRBJ2-7	ASSLPQRGRYEQY
TRBV7-2	-	TRBJ2-7	ASSLRVGEQY
TRBV9	-	TRBJ2-1	ASSPSGSRSRKVYNEQF
TRBV25-1	-	TRBJ1-1	ASSEGAGATEAF
TRBV5-5	-	TRBJ1-1	ASSPWTADTEAF
TRBV15	-	TRBJ2-1	ATSRTSGRAKMGHEQF
TRBV2	-	TRBJ2-7	ASREGQRSYEQY
TRBV6-5	-	TRBJ2-7	ASSPGNYEQY
TRBV2	-	TRBJ2-5	ASSDGGGQTQY
TRBV6-1	-	TRBJ2-2	ASSALAGGRTGELF
TRBV30	-	TRBJ2-7	ARGLQGTYEQY
TRBV5-6	once	TRBJ2-2	ASSSNDQGFGTGELF
TRBV5-1	-	TRBJ2-2	ASSRPRGPGLAGGNTGELF
TRBV6-5	-	TRBJ2-7	ASSLTSGVSEQY
TRBV5-1	-	TRBJ1-1	ASKSSGGMLMGTEAF
TRBV28	-	TRBJ2-6	ASSLTGFGANVLT
TRBV5-1	once	TRBJ2-1	ASSRGQGSYNEQF
TRBV3-1/TRBV3-2	few	TRBJ2-4	ASSQVGVQGARAKNIQY
TRBV27	-	TRBJ1-5	ATSQGHSNQPQH
TRBV18	-	TRBJ1-1	ASSRDGSTEAF
TRBV27	few	TRBJ2-3	ASSLSPHTDTQY
TRBV7-8	-	TRBJ2-3	ASRRREQGSGTDTQY
TRBV6-4	-	TRBJ2-1	ASSVLVSGSYNEQF
TRBV7-2	once	TRBJ2-1	ASSPGQGGYNEQF
TRBV18	-	TRBJ2-2	ASSPLTGGSGELF
TRBV27	-	TRBJ1-2	ASRDRGVSGYT
TRBV12-3/TRBV12-4	-	TRBJ1-1	ASSLDFEGAAF
TRBV19	-	TRBJ1-5	ASSKPAGQGPQH
TRBV3-1/TRBV3-2	-	TRBJ2-1	ASSRGLAGGPYNEQF
TRBV21-1	-	TRBJ1-1	ASSKGSQGAGMNTEAF